This TCR beta chain was identified during a study of shared clonotypes between healthy human individuals. The CDR3 has 17 amino acids. V was trimmed by 1 base and J by 6 bases, leaving 18 bases between them. Per the germline V gene, CDR1 is LGHNA and CDR2 is YNFKEQ. Healthy and HIV-negative, the adult donors had no recent acute infections or vaccinations. Sequenced by immunoSEQ multiplex PCR; TCRdb stores in-frame clones only, minus some. The sample holds some 2.3 million clones, over 85% seen once. This chain links TRBV4-2 with TRBJ1-4; D gene ambiguous. The TCR was taken from a young man in good health. Some clones in this sample may be carry-over from other donors' samples. Source material: naive CD4+ T cells from PBMCs. This sample's subset: CD45RA+ positively selected. In nucleotides, the CDR3 is TGTGCCAGCAGCCAAGTGATTGGCTCGGTAGCGGATGAAAAACTGTTTTTT. Residues: CASSQVIGSVADEKLFF.